This T cell receptor beta chain emerged from a study of blood T cells in healthy people across ages. Then a second PCR, running about 6 to 12 cycles, was carried out with a sample-barcoded 5' primer and a J-beta primer mix. TCRdb redid the calling of the 5' RACE reads with MiXCR, one entry per CDR3 protein. This sample carries around 1,000,000 distinct CDR3 sequences, approximately 38% of them seen once, and the ten largest clones take less than 15%. V lost 3 bases, J lost 8 bases, and 9 bases stayed unmatched. The CDR3 covers 15 residues. The germline V gene has CDR1 KGHDR and CDR2 SFDVKD. Notes on the study in general: Expanded clonotype changes were possibly confounded by unknown donor CMV status.

On this clonotype: What it recognizes is unknown.

This TCR came from a man between 18 and 29 years old in good health. This chain connects TRBV24-1 to TRBJ1-2; 9 bases agree with TRBD1. Sequences were obtained from blood. CDR3 bases: TGTGCCACCAGTGATCAAAGGACAGGGGTCGGCGGCTACACCTTC. Its translation is CATSDQRTGVGGYTF.